This T cell receptor (beta chain) was identified during a study of long-term antiretroviral therapy in people with HIV. General study points: The data indicate that diversity increased after ART but remained below transplant donor controls.

At survey level, the immunoSEQ assay was run in its v3.0 version. Repertoires were generated with immunoSEQ multiplex PCR, while TCRdb's copy carries only in-frame clones and drops some. The sample consists of tens of thousands of clones, around 69% of them appearing once. Between the trimmed V and J ends, which lost 4 bases and 0 bases, there was a span of 9 bases. The CDR3 is 15 amino acids. Germline loops: CDR1 MGHDK, CDR2 SYGVNS. On this clone: Its antigen is as yet unknown.

Sequences were derived from unsorted PBMCs, sampled around 1.7 years before starting antiretroviral therapy. This clonotype originated in a woman aged 40 to 50 with HIV. The chain recombines TRBV25-1 with TRBJ2-2; either TRBD1 or TRBD2 may supply D (5 bases each). The CDR3 spells CASSGQGANTGELFF. The DNA of the CDR3 is TGTGCCAGCAGTGGCCAGGGAGCGAACACCGGGGAGCTGTTTTTT.